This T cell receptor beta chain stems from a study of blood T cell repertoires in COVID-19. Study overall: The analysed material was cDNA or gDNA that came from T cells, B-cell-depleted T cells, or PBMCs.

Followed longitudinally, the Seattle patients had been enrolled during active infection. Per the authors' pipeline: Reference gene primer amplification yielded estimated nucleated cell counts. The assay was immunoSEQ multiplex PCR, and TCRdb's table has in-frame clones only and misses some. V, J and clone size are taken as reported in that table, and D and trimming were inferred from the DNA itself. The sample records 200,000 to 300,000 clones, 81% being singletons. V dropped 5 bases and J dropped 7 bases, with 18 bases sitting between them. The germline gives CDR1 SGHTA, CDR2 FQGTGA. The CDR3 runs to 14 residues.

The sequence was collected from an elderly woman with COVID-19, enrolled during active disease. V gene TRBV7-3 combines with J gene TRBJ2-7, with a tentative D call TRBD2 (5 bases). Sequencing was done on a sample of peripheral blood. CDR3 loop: CASSPSPASGEQYF. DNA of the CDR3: TGTGCCAGCAGCCCGAGCCCGGCCTCGGGGGAGCAGTACTTC. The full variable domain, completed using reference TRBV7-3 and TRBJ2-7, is GAGVSQTPSNKVTEKGKYVELRCDPISGHTALYWYRQSLGQGPEFLIYFQGTGAADDSGLPNDRFFAVRPEGSVSTLKIQRTERGDSAVYLCASSPSPASGEQYFGPGTRLTVT.